A selection of T cell receptor beta chains follows, all from one sample in a study of beta chain features in type 1 diabetes. Generated by immunoSEQ multiplex PCR, the TCRdb table keeps only in-frame clones and is missing some. The data contain hundreds of thousands of clones, roughly an eighth of them singletons. The sample taken for sequencing was naive CD4+ T cells from blood. The receptors come from a man aged 18 to 30 with type 1 diabetes. CDR3s include the opening cysteine and the closing phenylalanine or tryptophan. D genes are given only for firm matches. Not all rows give a size; the values are once, few, many and, for expanded clones, a class.

d_gene: NA
v_gene: TRBV7-6
j_gene: TRBJ2-5
abundance: NA
CDR3nt: TGTGCCAGCAGCTTAGAAGGGAGAGTAGGAGAGACCCAGTACTTC
CDR3aa: CASSLEGRVGETQYF

d_gene: TRBD1
v_gene: TRBV27
j_gene: TRBJ2-7
abundance: few
CDR3nt: TGTGCCAGCAGCAATGCCTTGACAGGGTTCCACGAGCAGTACTTC
CDR3aa: CASSNALTGFHEQYF

d_gene: TRBD1
v_gene: TRBV28
j_gene: TRBJ2-6
abundance: few
CDR3nt: TGTGCCAGCAGTTCCTCGGACAGGTGGAGCTCTGGGGCCAACGTCCTGACTTTC
CDR3aa: CASSSSDRWSSGANVLTF

d_gene: NA
v_gene: TRBV5-1
j_gene: TRBJ1-2
abundance: few
CDR3nt: TGCGCCAGCAGCTTTGGTTCCAGCGTAGAAAGCTACACCTTC
CDR3aa: CASSFGSSVESYTF

d_gene: NA
v_gene: TRBV9
j_gene: TRBJ2-7
abundance: few
CDR3nt: TGTGCCAGCAGCACGACTTCTACTAGCTCCTACGAGCAGTACTTC
CDR3aa: CASSTTSTSSYEQYF

d_gene: NA
v_gene: TRBV9
j_gene: TRBJ1-6
abundance: NA
CDR3nt: TGTGCCAGCACCCCCGGGGGGGCCCATTCACCCCTCCACTTT
CDR3aa: CASTPGGAHSPLHF

d_gene: NA
v_gene: TRBV30
j_gene: TRBJ2-4
abundance: few
CDR3nt: TGTGCCTGGAGTGTACTAGATGGGGCCATTCAGTACTTC
CDR3aa: CAWSVLDGAIQYF

d_gene: NA
v_gene: TRBV2
j_gene: TRBJ2-2
abundance: NA
CDR3nt: TGTGCCAGCCGCGGGACACCCACCGGGGAGCTGTTTTTT
CDR3aa: CASRGTPTGELFF

d_gene: NA
v_gene: TRBV6-5
j_gene: TRBJ2-7
abundance: NA
CDR3nt: TGTGCCAGCAGTCCACCGAAGGACTCCTACGAGCAGTACTTC
CDR3aa: CASSPPKDSYEQYF

d_gene: TRBD1
v_gene: TRBV29-1
j_gene: TRBJ2-7
abundance: few
CDR3nt: TGCAGCGTCGGACAGGGGGCAGGCGAGCAGTACTTC
CDR3aa: CSVGQGAGEQYF

d_gene: NA
v_gene: TRBV4-2
j_gene: TRBJ1-5
abundance: NA
CDR3nt: TGTGCCAGCAGCCAAGCCGTTAATCAGCCCCAGCATTTT
CDR3aa: CASSQAVNQPQHF

d_gene: NA
v_gene: TRBV28
j_gene: TRBJ1-2
abundance: few
CDR3nt: TGTGCCAGCAGCCCTACAGGGATCTATGGCTACACCTTC
CDR3aa: CASSPTGIYGYTF

d_gene: NA
v_gene: TRBV7-9
j_gene: TRBJ1-1
abundance: few
CDR3nt: TGTGCCAGCAGGTCAAACACTGAAGCTTTCTTT
CDR3aa: CASRSNTEAFF

d_gene: NA
v_gene: TRBV9
j_gene: TRBJ2-7
abundance: NA
CDR3nt: TGTGCCAGCAGCGTAGCTACGGCTGCCTCCTACGAGCAGTACTTC
CDR3aa: CASSVATAASYEQYF

d_gene: NA
v_gene: TRBV20-1
j_gene: TRBJ2-7
abundance: NA
CDR3nt: TGCAGTGCTCGGGACGGTAACTTC
CDR3aa: CSARDGNF

d_gene: NA
v_gene: TRBV4-3
j_gene: TRBJ1-2
abundance: few
CDR3nt: TGCGCCAGCAGCCAAGATCTGGGCACCCCAGACGATGGCTACACCTTC
CDR3aa: CASSQDLGTPDDGYTF

d_gene: TRBD1
v_gene: TRBV7-8
j_gene: TRBJ2-5
abundance: NA
CDR3nt: TGTGCCAGCAGGGACAGGACCCAAGAGACCCAGTACTTC
CDR3aa: CASRDRTQETQYF

d_gene: TRBD1
v_gene: TRBV7-2
j_gene: TRBJ2-1
abundance: few
CDR3nt: TGTGCCAGCAGCAACCTGGGACAGGCCTACAATGAGCAGTTCTTC
CDR3aa: CASSNLGQAYNEQFF

d_gene: NA
v_gene: TRBV4-1
j_gene: TRBJ2-1
abundance: few
CDR3nt: TGCGCCAGCAGCCCGTATATAGCTTGGACCTCCGAGCAGTTCTTC
CDR3aa: CASSPYIAWTSEQFF

d_gene: NA
v_gene: TRBV6-5
j_gene: TRBJ2-7
abundance: NA
CDR3nt: TGTGCCAGCAGGAGGGGTGAGGGGAGCGAGCAGTACTTC
CDR3aa: CASRRGEGSEQYF

d_gene: TRBD1
v_gene: TRBV11-2
j_gene: TRBJ2-3
abundance: NA
CDR3nt: TGTGCCAGCAGCCCGCGGGGACAGGGGGCGGTAGATACGCAGTATTTT
CDR3aa: CASSPRGQGAVDTQYF